Each of the 20 T cell receptor beta chains below was sequenced from the same sample in a study of T cell repertoires in cytomegalovirus infection. TCRdb passed the reads through MiXCR, listing each CDR3 protein once. The sample consists of 150,000 to 200,000 distinct CDR3 sequences, about a tenth of them appearing once. What was sequenced was PBMCs. These receptors were obtained from a human donor in good health (CMV status not recorded). Some clones in this sample may be carry-over from other donors' samples.

The chain carries TRBV20-1 and TRBJ1-1; tentatively, D is TRBD1 (5 bases). Per the germline V gene, CDR1 is DFQATT and CDR2 is SNEGSKA (reference sequence). This CDR3 is built from 12 residues. Here the CDR3 reads CSANTGNTEAFF. CDR3 nucleotides: TGCAGCGCAAACACAGGGAACACTGAAGCTTTCTTT.

There are a few counts of this clonotype. V is TRBV10-3 and J is TRBJ2-1, with 9 bases matching TRBD2. The CDR3 spans 17 residues. The V segment lost 0 bases and the J segment 9 bases; nucleotides outside the gene matches: 12. Germline V CDR1 and CDR2: ENHRY, SYGVKD. The CDR3 DNA reads TGTGCCATCAGTGAGTCCGCGGCGGGAGGGGGGCGGAGTGAGCAGTTCTTC. Translating it yields CAISESAAGGGRSEQFF.

V and J are TRBV10-3 and TRBJ1-5, with TRBD1 identical over 8 bases. Germline CDR1 and CDR2: ENHRY and SYGVKD. The length of the CDR3 is 13 residues. The ends lost 10 bases at V and 5 bases at J; junction bases unmatched: 7. The CDR3 is CASKQGADQPQHF. CDR3 bases: TGTGCCAGCAAGCAGGGGGCAGATCAGCCCCAGCATTTT.

The chain couples TRBV20-1 to TRBJ1-1; 8 bases align to TRBD1. The CDR3 totals 15 residues. Germline assignment: CDR1 DFQATT and CDR2 SNEGSKA (reference sequence). Trimming took 6 bases from V and 5 from J; bases not matched to a gene: 14. CDR3 residues: CSAPGQGGVVTEAFF. DNA for the CDR3: TGCAGTGCCCCTGGACAGGGAGGGGTAGTAACTGAAGCTTTCTTT.

V is TRBV27 and J is TRBJ1-5, with D perhaps TRBD1 (6 bases). Per the germline V gene, CDR1 is MNHEY and CDR2 is SMNVEV (reference sequence). V lost 7 bases to trimming and J lost 3 bases, with 13 bases between them. The CDR3 sequence is 14 residues long. The DNA for the CDR3 is TGTGCCAGCACGTCCAGGGGATTCAATCAGCCCCAGCATTTT. It translates to CASTSRGFNQPQHF.

This clonotype came up many times. The V and J genes are TRBV7-9 and TRBJ2-1, with TRBD1 identical over 8 bases. Trimming at V came to 4 bases and at J to 8 bases, leaving 4 bases not matched to a gene. This CDR3 comprises 13 residues. CDR1 is SEHNR, CDR2 FQNEAQ, per germline (reference sequence). In nucleotides, the CDR3 is TGTGCCAGCAGCTCCGCAGGGGGCTATGAGCAGTTCTTC. Protein: CASSSAGGYEQFF.

This clonotype was seen a few times. The chain couples TRBV20-1 to TRBJ1-2; D is uncertain. The CDR3 contains 13 residues. Germline CDR1 reads DFQATT; CDR2 reads SNEGSKA (reference sequence). V lost 0 bases, J lost 2 bases, and 7 bases lay in between. CDR3 sequence (DNA): TGCAGTGCTAGAGATCTGGGGAACTATGGCTACACCTTC. Amino acids: CSARDLGNYGYTF.

There are many counts of this clonotype. The chain links TRBV7-8 to TRBJ2-3, with a weak D call TRBD1 (5 bases). Germline V gene data show CDR1 as SGHVS and CDR2 as FQNEAQ. V was cut by 5 bases and J by 5 bases, with 17 bases left in between. There are 15 residues in the CDR3. The CDR3 nucleotides read TGTGCCAGCAGCCTAAACCAGGGTTGGAGAGATACGCAGTATTTT. It is translated as CASSLNQGWRDTQYF.

In this sample, this clonotype turned up many times. This chain links TRBV7-2 with TRBJ2-5; D is unresolved. The CDR3 has 16 amino acids. Per the germline V gene, CDR1 is SGHTA and CDR2 is FQGNSA. V was clipped by 2 bases and J by 9 bases, with 22 bases between them. This CDR3 reads CASSLLGGAPSLPQYF. For the CDR3, the DNA is TGTGCCAGCAGCTTACTGGGCGGAGCCCCTAGTCTCCCCCAGTACTTC.

The rearrangement uses TRBV6-5 and TRBJ1-6, with D possibly TRBD1 on 5 matching bases. The CDR3 has 16 residues. Deletions cut 0 bases from V and 7 bases from J, with 13 bases between. Germline CDR1 MNHEY, CDR2 SVGAGI. The DNA of the CDR3 is TGTGCCAGCAGTTACTCGAGACAGAGTACGAATTCACCCCTCCACTTT. The encoded protein is CASSYSRQSTNSPLHF.

This clonotype was found many times. V is TRBV5-5 and J is TRBJ2-1; no reliable D call. The CDR3 sequence is 13 residues long. Per germline, CDR1 SGHKS and CDR2 YYEKEE (reference sequence). Between the trimmed V and J ends, which lost 2 bases and 1 base, there was a span of 4 bases. The CDR3 loop reads CASSLTSYNEQFF. As DNA, the CDR3 is TGTGCCAGCAGCTTAACGTCCTACAATGAGCAGTTCTTC.

This clonotype was counted ten times or more. The chain uses TRBV7-9 and TRBJ2-7, with no clear D. Trimming removed 1 base from V and 3 bases from J, with 10 bases in between. The CDR3 spans 14 residues. Germline CDR1 reads SEHNR; CDR2 reads FQNEAQ (reference sequence). The chain's CDR3 is CASSLGGLNYEQYF. CDR3 in DNA: TGTGCCAGCAGCTTAGGGGGTCTGAACTACGAGCAGTACTTC. Combining the CDR3 with reference TRBV7-9 and TRBJ2-7 gives the whole variable domain DTGVSQNPRHKITKRGQNVTFRCDPISEHNRLYWYRQTLGQGPEFLTYFQNEAQLEKSRLLSDRFSAERPKGSFSTLEIQRTEQGDSAMYLCASSLGGLNYEQYFGPGTRLTVT.

The sample holds many counts of this clonotype. The V and J genes are TRBV29-1 and TRBJ1-1; TRBD1 might be the D (5 bases). Germline loops: CDR1 SQVTM, CDR2 ANQGSEA. This CDR3 is 12 amino acids long. Trimming cost V 3 bases and J 4 bases, with 9 bases left between them. The DNA of the CDR3 is TGCAGCGTTGAGCAGGGTGGCACTGAAGCTTTCTTT. Its translation is CSVEQGGTEAFF.

The table lists this clonotype with many counts. This chain links TRBV4-3 with TRBJ1-1, with D tentatively TRBD1 (6 bases). Germline-derived CDR1 and CDR2 are LGHNA and YSLEER. The CDR3 is 14 residues long. Trimming cost V 0 bases and J 6 bases, with 11 bases left between them. The CDR3 loop reads CASSQDRGGPEAFF. CDR3 in DNA: TGCGCCAGCAGCCAAGATCGGGGGGGCCCTGAAGCTTTCTTT.

This clonotype was observed at least ten times. CDR3 loop: CASRRLAGVKDTQYF. The CDR3 nucleotides read TGTGCCAGCAGGAGACTAGCGGGAGTGAAAGATACGCAGTATTTT. The V call is TRBV11-2, the J call TRBJ2-3, with TRBD2 identical over 12 bases. Germline assignment: CDR1 SGHAT and CDR2 FQNNGV. This CDR3 region has 15 residues. After removal of 6 bases from V and 5 bases from J, the junction contained 6 bases not matched to a gene.

This clonotype was seen many times. The V call is TRBV7-2, the J call TRBJ2-5; D is uncertain. The CDR3 is made up of 15 amino acids. V was pared by 1 base and J by 5 bases, with 14 bases between. Germline V gene data show CDR1 as SGHTA and CDR2 as FQGNSA. The CDR3 DNA follows: TGTGCCAGCAGCTTAGAGGGCACTGGTGGCGAGACCCAGTACTTC. As protein: CASSLEGTGGETQYF.

This clonotype was observed at least ten times. The CDR3 loop reads CASSLGTSAFNEQFF. CDR3 nucleotides: TGTGCCAGCAGCTTAGGGACTAGCGCGTTCAATGAGCAGTTCTTC. The chain links TRBV7-2 to TRBJ2-1; TRBD2 matches at 9 bases. Per germline, CDR1 SGHTA and CDR2 FQGNSA. The CDR3 has 15 residues. V gave up 1 base and J gave up 6 bases; unmatched junction bases: 4.

The rearrangement joins TRBV15 to TRBJ1-1; the D is unclear. This CDR3 contains 15 residues. The germline CDR1 and CDR2 sequences are LNHNV and YYDKDF (reference sequence). Trimming took off 4 bases at V and 5 bases at J, with 17 bases between the two ends. DNA for the CDR3: TGTGCCACCAGCAAATCGCTGGAGGGTGGGACTGAAGCTTTCTTT. As protein: CATSKSLEGGTEAFF.

The chain joins TRBV28 to TRBJ1-5; 9 bases agree with TRBD1. Germline loops: CDR1 MDHEN, CDR2 SYDVKM. This CDR3 is built from 14 residues. Trimming removed 5 bases from V and 5 bases from J; junction bases left unmatched: 4. The CDR3 protein is CASSRRTGDQPQHF. CDR3 DNA sequence: TGTGCCAGCAGTCGGAGGACAGGGGATCAGCCCCAGCATTTT.

The chain recombines TRBV20-1 with TRBJ2-1; 15 bases fit TRBD2. The V and J ends lost 3 bases and 6 bases, in that order; junction bases with no gene match: 12. CDR1 and CDR2 (germline): DFQATT, SNEGSKA (reference sequence). This CDR3 spans 18 amino acids. CDR3 loop: CSARGTSGRPGESNEQFF. Written as DNA, the CDR3 is TGCAGTGCTAGGGGGACTAGCGGGAGGCCCGGGGAAAGCAATGAGCAGTTCTTC.